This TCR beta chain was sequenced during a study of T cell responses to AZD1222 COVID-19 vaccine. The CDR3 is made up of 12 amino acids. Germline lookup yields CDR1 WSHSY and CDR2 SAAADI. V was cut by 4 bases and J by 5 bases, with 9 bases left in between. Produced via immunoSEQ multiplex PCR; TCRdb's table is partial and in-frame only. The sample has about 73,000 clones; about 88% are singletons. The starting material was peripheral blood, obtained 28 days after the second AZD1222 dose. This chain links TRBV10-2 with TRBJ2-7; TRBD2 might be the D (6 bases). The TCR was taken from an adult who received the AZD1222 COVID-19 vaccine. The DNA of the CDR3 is TGCGCCAGCAGTGTCTCGGGGGACGAGCAGTACGTC. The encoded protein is CASSVSGDEQYV.